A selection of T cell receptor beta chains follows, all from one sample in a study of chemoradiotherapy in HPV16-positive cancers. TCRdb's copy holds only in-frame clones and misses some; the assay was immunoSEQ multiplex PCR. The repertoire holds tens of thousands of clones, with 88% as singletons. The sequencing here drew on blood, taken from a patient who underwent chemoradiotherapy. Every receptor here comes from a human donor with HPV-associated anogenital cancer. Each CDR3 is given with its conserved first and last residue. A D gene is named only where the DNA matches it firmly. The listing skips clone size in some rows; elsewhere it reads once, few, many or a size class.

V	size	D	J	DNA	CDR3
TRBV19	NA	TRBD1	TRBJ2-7	TGTGCCAGTAGTACCCAGGGGGCATCCTACGAGCAGTACTTC	CASSTQGASYEQYF
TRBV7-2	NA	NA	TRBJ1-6	TGTGCCAGCAGCTTAAGGCCCAGGGGAGACTCACCCCTCCACTTT	CASSLRPRGDSPLHF
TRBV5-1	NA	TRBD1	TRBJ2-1	TGCGCCAGCAGCCCCAGGGGGCATGGATCCTACAATGAGCAGTTCTTC	CASSPRGHGSYNEQFF
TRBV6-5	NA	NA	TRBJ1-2	TGTGCCAGCAGTTACGGCAGGGGACGGTCCTATGGCTACACCTTC	CASSYGRGRSYGYTF
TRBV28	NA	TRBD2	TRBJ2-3	TGTGCCAGCAGCCCTAGCGGGGAGGCGGATACGCAGTATTTT	CASSPSGEADTQYF
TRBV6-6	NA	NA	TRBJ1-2	TGTGCCAGCAGTTACTTGCAGGGGTACTATGGCTACACCTTC	CASSYLQGYYGYTF
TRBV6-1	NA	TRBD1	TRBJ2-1	TGTGCCAGCAGTGGAGGGACAGGTAGAACCTACAATGAGCAGTTCTTC	CASSGGTGRTYNEQFF
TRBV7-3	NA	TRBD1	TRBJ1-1	TGTGCCAGCAGCCCGGGACAGGGCAACACTGAAGCTTTCTTT	CASSPGQGNTEAFF
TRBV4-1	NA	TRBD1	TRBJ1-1	TGCGCCAGCAGCCAAGAAGGGGGCGGCTACATAACTGAAGCTTTCTTT	CASSQEGGGYITEAFF
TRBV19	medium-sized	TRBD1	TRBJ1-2	TGTGCCAGTAGTATAGATCCGGCAGGGGGTGGCTACACCTTC	CASSIDPAGGGYTF
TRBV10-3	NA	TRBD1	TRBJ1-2	TGTGCCACCTGGACAGGACAAACACCCCTAGGAGGCTATGGCTACACCTTC	CATWTGQTPLGGYGYTF
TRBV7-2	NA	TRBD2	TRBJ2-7	TGTGCCAGCAGCTTGGGGACTATGAACTACGAGCAGTACTTC	CASSLGTMNYEQYF
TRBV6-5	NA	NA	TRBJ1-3	TGTGCCAGCAGTCCCCGGGGGCGCGGAAACACCATATATTTT	CASSPRGRGNTIYF
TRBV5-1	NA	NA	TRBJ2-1	TGCGCCAGCGGATTCTACAATGAGCAGTTCTTC	CASGFYNEQFF
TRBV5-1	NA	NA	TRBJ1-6	TGCGCCAGCAGCTTGGGGGACTATTATTCACCCCTCCACTTT	CASSLGDYYSPLHF
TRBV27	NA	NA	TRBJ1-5	TGTGCCAGCAGTTTACGGGGAATCAATCAGCCCCAGCATTTT	CASSLRGINQPQHF
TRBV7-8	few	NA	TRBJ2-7	TGTGCCAGCAGCTTAGAGTATACCTACGAGCAGTACTTC	CASSLEYTYEQYF
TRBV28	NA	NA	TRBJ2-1	TGTGCCAGCAGTTTTAGGGAACTAGAGTTCTTC	CASSFRELEFF
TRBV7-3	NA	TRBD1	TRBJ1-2	TGTGCCAGCAGCTTACGGCCTGGGGACAGCTATGGCTACACCTTC	CASSLRPGDSYGYTF
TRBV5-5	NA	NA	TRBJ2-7	TGTGCTAGCAGCTTGCACAGTAGTTCCTACGAGCAGTACTTC	CASSLHSSSYEQYF
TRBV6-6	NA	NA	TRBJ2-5	TGTGCCAGCAGTTTCGGATCGGACGGACAAGAGACCCAGTACTTC	CASSFGSDGQETQYF
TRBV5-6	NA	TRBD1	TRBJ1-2	TGTGCCAGCAGCCCTACAGGGGGCGTCTATGGCTACACCTTC	CASSPTGGVYGYTF
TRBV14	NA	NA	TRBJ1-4	TGTGCCAGCAGCCAGAAAGGTTTGGGGTTTAACGAAAAACTGTTTTTT	CASSQKGLGFNEKLFF
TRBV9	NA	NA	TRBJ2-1	TGTGCCAGCAGCGTGTTTAGTGGGGGCGACAAACCCAATGAGCAGTTCTTC	CASSVFSGGDKPNEQFF
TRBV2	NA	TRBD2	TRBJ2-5	TGTGCCAGCAGTTCCCGACTAGCGGGAGAGGGGGAGACCCAGTACTTC	CASSSRLAGEGETQYF
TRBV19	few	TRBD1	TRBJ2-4	TGTGCCAGTAGTGCACTTATCGGGACAGGAGAAGCCAAAAACATTCAGTACTTC	CASSALIGTGEAKNIQYF
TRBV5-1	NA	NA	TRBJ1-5	TGCGCCAGCAGCTTGTCAGCAGGGGTCAATCAGCCCCAGCATTTT	CASSLSAGVNQPQHF
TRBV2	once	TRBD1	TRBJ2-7	TGTGCCAGCAGAAGAGGACAGGGCCACGAGCAGTACTTC	CASRRGQGHEQYF
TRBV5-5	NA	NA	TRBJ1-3	TGTGCCAGCAGCTTGGGGTTTCTGGGGGCAGGAAACACCATATATTTT	CASSLGFLGAGNTIYF
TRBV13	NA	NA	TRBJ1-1	TGTGCCAGCAGCCTCCGGTACCGAGACGAAGCTTTCTTT	CASSLRYRDEAFF
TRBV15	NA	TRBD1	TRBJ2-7	TGTGCCACCAGCAGCATACCCGAAACACGGGACAGGACTGGTAGCGAGCAGTACTTC	CATSSIPETRDRTGSEQYF
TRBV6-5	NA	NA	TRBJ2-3	TGTGCCACTACAACAGGGATCACAGATACGCAGTATTTT	CATTTGITDTQYF
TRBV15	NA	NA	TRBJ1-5	TGTGCCACCACCCAGGGTGGGCGGTCAAGCAATCAGCCCCAGCATTTT	CATTQGGRSSNQPQHF
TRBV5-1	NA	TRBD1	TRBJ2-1	TGCGCCAGCAGCTCACAGGGGGCATCTTACAATGAGCAGTTCTTC	CASSSQGASYNEQFF
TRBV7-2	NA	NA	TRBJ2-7	TGTGCCAGCAGCTTAACCCAACTAGGAGAGCAGTACTTC	CASSLTQLGEQYF
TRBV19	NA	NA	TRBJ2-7	TGTGCCAGTAGTATAGATTTACAGGGCTCCTACGAGCAGTACTTC	CASSIDLQGSYEQYF
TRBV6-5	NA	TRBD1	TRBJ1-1	TGTGCCAGCAGGAGCCCGGGACAGGGAACGGTTTTCTTT	CASRSPGQGTVFF
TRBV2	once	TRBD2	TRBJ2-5	TGTGCCAGCAGACTAGCGGGAGGGTTGGAGACCCAGTACTTC	CASRLAGGLETQYF
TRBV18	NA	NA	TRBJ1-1	TGTGCCAGCTCACGAGAACATAGGGACACTGAAGCTTTCTTT	CASSREHRDTEAFF
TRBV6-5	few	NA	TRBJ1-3	TGTGCCAGCAGACCTTCGCCGAGGGGGGGAAACACCATATATTTT	CASRPSPRGGNTIYF
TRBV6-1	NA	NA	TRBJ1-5	TGTGCCAGCAGTGTACAGGGAGCCAATCAGCCCCAGCATTTT	CASSVQGANQPQHF
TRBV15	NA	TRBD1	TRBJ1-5	TGTGCCACCAGCAGCTCAGGGGGTTTGAATCAGCCCCAGCATTTT	CATSSSGGLNQPQHF
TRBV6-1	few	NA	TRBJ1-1	TGTGCCAGCAGTGAAGCCCCGTACACTGAAGCTTTCTTT	CASSEAPYTEAFF
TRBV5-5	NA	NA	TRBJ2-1	TGTGCCAGCAGCTCCCGTCGAGGCTACAATGAGCAGTTCTTC	CASSSRRGYNEQFF
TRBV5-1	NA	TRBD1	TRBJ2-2	TGCGCCAGCAGGGCCGGGACAGGGGGCCTGAACACCGGGGAGCTGTTTTTT	CASRAGTGGLNTGELFF
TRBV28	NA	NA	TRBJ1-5	TGTGCCAGCCACCTAGAACCCCAGCATTTT	CASHLEPQHF
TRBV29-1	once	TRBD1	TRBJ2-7	TGCAGCGTCTCTAACAGGGGCGCACGTGGCGAGCAGTACTTC	CSVSNRGARGEQYF
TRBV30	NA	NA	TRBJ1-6	TGTGCCTGGAGTGTAAGGACAAATTCACCCCTCCACTTT	CAWSVRTNSPLHF
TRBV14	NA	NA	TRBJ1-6	TGTGCCAGCAAGGAGGGGGGCTCCTATAATTCACCCCTCCACTTT	CASKEGGSYNSPLHF
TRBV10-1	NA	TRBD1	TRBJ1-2	TGCGCCAGCAGTTCCGACAGGGGAAGGAATGGCTACACCTTC	CASSSDRGRNGYTF
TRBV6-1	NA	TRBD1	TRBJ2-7	TGTGCCAGCAGTGAAGGGGGGACAGGGGTCTACGAGCAGTACTTC	CASSEGGTGVYEQYF
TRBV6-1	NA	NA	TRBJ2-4	TGTGCCAGCAGTGAAGAGGCCCTTAGGATAAACATTCAGTACTTC	CASSEEALRINIQYF
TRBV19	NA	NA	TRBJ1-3	TGTGCCAGTAGTATGCCGCTTTCCGGCGGGAACACCATATATTTT	CASSMPLSGGNTIYF
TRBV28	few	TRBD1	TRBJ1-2	TGTGCCAGCAGTTCCCCGAGGGGACAGAACTATGGCTACACCTTC	CASSSPRGQNYGYTF
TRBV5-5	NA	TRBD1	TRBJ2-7	TGTGCCAGCAGCACCCGGACAGGGGAGAACGAGCAGTACTTC	CASSTRTGENEQYF
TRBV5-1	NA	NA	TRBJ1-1	TGCGCCAGCAGCTTGGGAGTGTCGGAAAACACTGAAGCTTTCTTT	CASSLGVSENTEAFF
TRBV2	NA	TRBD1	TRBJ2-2	TGTGCCAGCAGTCCCGGGACAGCGAACACCGGGGAGCTGTTTTTT	CASSPGTANTGELFF
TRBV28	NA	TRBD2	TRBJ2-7	TGTGCCACAAAAACTAGCGGGAGTAGTTACGAGCAGTACTTC	CATKTSGSSYEQYF
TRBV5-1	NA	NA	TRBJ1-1	TGCGCCAGCAGCTTGGACGGGCAGGGAGTCCCTGAAGCTTTCTTT	CASSLDGQGVPEAFF